The entry that follows covers one T cell receptor (beta chain) sequence. This entry belongs to a study of blood T cell repertoires in COVID-19. Study overall: Recovered status in Cohort 3 required two negative PCRs, clearance, or symptom resolution.

The repertoire was sequenced with immunoSEQ multiplex PCR; TCRdb's copy has only in-frame clones and lacks some. The table has some 190,000 clones, approximately 90% seen once. Trimming left V 3 bases short and J 2 bases short, with 19 bases between. Germline CDR1 MNHNS, CDR2 SASEGT. CDR3 length: 17 residues. The specimen was PBMCs or T cells enriched from blood (not recorded which). This chain links TRBV6-1 with TRBJ1-2; D is perhaps TRBD1 (6 bases). This receptor was taken from a woman aged 40-49 years in a cohort exposed to, infected with or recovered from COVID-19 (not recorded which). The CDR3 nucleotides are TGTGCCAGCAGTGACACCTTCAACAGGGACCCAAACTATGGCTACACCTTC. Protein sequence: CASSDTFNRDPNYGYTF.